Below are 19 T cell receptor beta chains sequenced from a single sample in a study of T-cell reconstitution after alpha-beta-depleted transplantation in children. A library of TCRbeta sequences, prepared with unique molecular identifiers, was generated. MiXCR, run by TCRdb on the PCR reads, gives a single entry per CDR3 protein. Of about 440,000 distinct CDR3 sequences listed, approximately 41% are singletons. Source: PBMCs, taken before TCRalphabeta/CD19-depleted stem cell transplant. Receptor source: a girl aged 2-10 years with aplastic anemia, due to receive a stem cell transplant.

The chain carries TRBV7-2 and TRBJ1-2, with 7 positions matching TRBD1. The CDR3 runs 14 residues. V gave up 4 bases and J gave up 4 bases; unmatched junction bases: 6. Germline V lookup: CDR1 SGHTA, CDR2 FQGNSA. CDR3 nucleotides: TGTGCCAGCAGCTACAGGGGTGCCTCCTATGGCTACACCTTC. Translating it yields CASSYRGASYGYTF.

V gene TRBV20-1 combines with J gene TRBJ2-7; tentative D call: TRBD1 (5 bases). Germline V CDR1 and CDR2: DFQATT, SNEGSKA (reference sequence). Trimming cost V 4 bases and J 6 bases, with 13 bases left between them. The CDR3 is made up of 12 amino acids. CDR3 sequence reads: CSAIQALGEQYF. The CDR3 DNA is TGCAGTGCTATACAGGCTTTAGGCGAGCAGTACTTC.

The chain uses TRBV29-1 and TRBJ2-3; 7 positions agree with TRBD2. V was pared by 4 bases and J by 5 bases, with 9 bases of the junction left unmatched. The CDR3 runs to 14 residues. Germline V gives CDR1 SQVTM, CDR2 ANQGSEA. This CDR3 is CSVAKREREDTQYF. The CDR3 bases are TGCAGCGTTGCCAAGAGGGAGCGGGAAGATACGCAGTATTTT.

The V and J genes are TRBV6-1 and TRBJ2-3; TRBD2 aligns across 7 bases. Per germline, CDR1 MNHNS and CDR2 SASEGT. CDR3 length: 14 amino acids. After removal of 4 bases from V and 1 base from J, the junction contained 2 bases not matched to a gene. The CDR3 sequence: CASSGSGGTDTQYF. The CDR3 DNA reads TGTGCCAGCAGTGGAAGCGGGGGCACAGATACGCAGTATTTT.

This chain uses TRBV10-3 with TRBJ2-1, with D maybe TRBD2 (7 bases). This CDR3 has 14 residues. The V gene's germline CDR1 is ENHRY and CDR2 SYGVKD. The germline V and J ends were trimmed by 6 bases and 5 bases, with 14 bases remaining between them. CDR3: CAISLGAGDNEQFF. The CDR3 nucleotides read TGTGCCATCAGCTTGGGGGCGGGAGACAATGAGCAGTTCTTC.

The genes are TRBV7-3 and TRBJ2-5; 11 nucleotides match TRBD2. Germline CDR1 and CDR2: SGHTA and FQGTGA. This CDR3 region has 16 residues. Losses at the gene ends were 5 bases for V and 2 bases for J; bases not matched to a gene: 7. CDR3 protein: CASSPSTSGEQETQYF. The CDR3 DNA follows: TGTGCCAGCAGCCCGTCGACTAGCGGGGAACAAGAGACCCAGTACTTC. Filled out from reference TRBV7-3 and TRBJ2-5, the complete variable domain reads GAGVSQTPSNKVTEKGKYVELRCDPISGHTALYWYRQSLGQGPEFLIYFQGTGAADDSGLPNDRFFAVRPEGSVSTLKIQRTERGDSAVYLCASSPSTSGEQETQYFGPGTRLLVL.

The V call is TRBV20-1, the J call TRBJ1-2; 8 positions match TRBD1. Unmatched junction bases numbered 11, after V lost 6 bases and J lost 8 bases. This CDR3 spans 13 amino acids. CDR1 and CDR2 (germline): DFQATT, SNEGSKA (reference sequence). In nucleotides, the CDR3 is TGCAGTGCCCGATATTGGACAGGGAGCGGCTACACCTTC. Translated, it gives CSARYWTGSGYTF.

There are many counts of this clonotype. The chain uses TRBV24-1 and TRBJ1-1; D possibly corresponds to TRBD1 (6 bases). Germline CDR1 reads KGHDR; CDR2 reads SFDVKD. This CDR3 is 13 amino acids long. V was cut by 1 base and J by 10 bases, with 12 bases left in between. The CDR3 sequence is CATSDLGGRGAFF. CDR3 nucleotide sequence: TGTGCCACCAGTGATTTAGGGGGGCGCGGAGCTTTCTTT.

In this sample, this clonotype turned up many times. This sequence joins TRBV5-1 and TRBJ1-4, with D possibly being TRBD1 (5 bases). The CDR3 is 14 residues long. Trimming cost V 3 bases and J 8 bases, with 14 bases left between them. Germline V lookup: CDR1 SGHRS, CDR2 YFSETQ. This CDR3 reads CASSWGTRGEKLFF. CDR3 bases: TGCGCCAGCAGCTGGGGGACCCGGGGCGAAAAACTGTTTTTT. The entire variable domain, with the rest obtained from reference TRBV5-1 and TRBJ1-4, is as follows: KAGVTQTPRYLIKTRGQQVTLSCSPISGHRSVSWYQQTPGQGLQFLFEYFSETQRNKGNFPGRFSGRQFSNSRSEMNVSTLELGDSALYLCASSWGTRGEKLFFGSGTQLSVL.

This clonotype was observed a few times. The chain joins TRBV4-2 to TRBJ2-3; no definite D call. The CDR3 has 12 amino acids. The germline CDR1 and CDR2 sequences are LGHNA and YNFKEQ. Deletions cut 0 bases from V and 6 bases from J, with 4 bases between. This chain's CDR3 is CASSQDGDTQYF. CDR3 DNA: TGTGCCAGCAGCCAAGATGGGGATACGCAGTATTTT.

The CDR3 region has the DNA TGTGCCAGCAGTTACTCTAGCGGGTACCTTATAAACACCGGGGAGCTGTTTTTT. As protein: CASSYSSGYLINTGELFF. The chain links TRBV6-6 to TRBJ2-2; 7 bases are a match to TRBD2. V shed 0 bases, J shed 2 bases, and the junction held 9 bases outside the gene matches. This CDR3 has 18 residues. CDR1 and CDR2 (germline): MNHNY, SVGAGI (reference sequence).

The chain recombines TRBV6-1 with TRBJ2-3; 8 nucleotides line up with TRBD1. Germline CDR1 reads MNHNS; CDR2 reads SASEGT. The CDR3 is 15 residues long. V lost 6 bases and J lost 8; bases outside the gene matches: 13. This CDR3 reads CASSPQTGAGTTQYF. CDR3 sequence (DNA): TGTGCCAGCAGCCCCCAGACAGGGGCTGGTACTACGCAGTATTTT.

V is TRBV19 and J is TRBJ1-1; D ambiguous. Trimming took off 3 bases at V and 0 bases at J, with 14 bases between the two ends. Germline CDR1 reads LNHDA; CDR2 reads SQIVND (reference sequence). The CDR3 length is 16 residues. The CDR3 DNA reads as TGTGCCAGTAGTATCGGCGGGCAGCCCATGAACACTGAAGCTTTCTTT. Translation gives CASSIGGQPMNTEAFF.

The chain links TRBV20-1 to TRBJ2-2, with 7 bases matching TRBD2. This CDR3 region has 15 residues. From germline, CDR1 is DFQATT and CDR2 SNEGSKA (reference sequence). V was clipped by 6 bases and J by 3 bases; unmatched bases: 10. The CDR3 reads CSAHPGTIDTGELFF. The CDR3 coding sequence is TGCAGTGCACATCCCGGGACTATTGACACCGGGGAGCTGTTTTTT.

This clonotype was seen ten or more times. The V call is TRBV5-1, the J call TRBJ2-7; no clear D. Germline V gene lookup returns CDR1 SGHRS and CDR2 YFSETQ. There are 14 residues in the CDR3. V lost 2 bases and J lost 6, with 15 bases in between. CDR3 in amino acids: CASSFRPDDTEQYF. In DNA, the CDR3 is TGCGCCAGCAGCTTTAGACCCGATGACACCGAGCAGTACTTC.

This clonotype was observed a handful of times. This rearrangement joins TRBV12-3 or TRBV12-4 to TRBJ2-7; D may correspond to TRBD1 or TRBD2 (5 bases each). The CDR3 contains 12 residues. V lost 8 bases, J lost 0 bases, and 8 bases lay in between. In nucleotides, the CDR3 is TGTGCCAGCGGGGACGGCTCCTACGAGCAGTACTTC. It is translated as CASGDGSYEQYF.

The V call is TRBV7-8, the J call TRBJ1-4; possible D gene TRBD1, 5 bases. Trimming stripped 4 bases from V and 4 bases from J, with 10 bases between. The V gene's germline CDR1 is SGHVS and CDR2 FQNEAQ. The CDR3 length is 14 residues. The CDR3 spells CASSYDRINEKLFF. DNA for the CDR3: TGTGCCAGCAGCTATGACAGAATTAATGAAAAACTGTTTTTT.

In this sample, this clonotype turned up once. The chain uses TRBV29-1 and TRBJ2-7; D is tentatively TRBD1 or TRBD2 (5 bases each). Germline CDR1 and CDR2: SQVTM and ANQGSEA. Trimming stripped 3 bases from V and 5 bases from J, with 17 bases between. The CDR3 runs to 14 residues. In DNA form, the CDR3 reads TGCAGCGTTGAGGTGAGGGGCCGGAATCACGAGCAGTACTTC. Translation: CSVEVRGRNHEQYF.

The V gene is TRBV29-1, the J gene TRBJ2-7; 7 bases are shared with TRBD2. With 4 bases clipped from V and 2 bases from J, the junction kept 8 bases outside the gene matches. Germline V gives CDR1 SQVTM, CDR2 ANQGSEA. The CDR3 runs 14 residues. The CDR3 is CSVGGGGRPYEQYF. The CDR3 DNA follows: TGCAGCGTTGGTGGTGGCGGGAGACCCTACGAGCAGTACTTC.